This T cell receptor beta chain was captured by sequencing in a study of T cell changes during pregnancy in multiple sclerosis. Some clones are missing from TCRdb's copy, which holds only in-frame ones; the method was immunoSEQ multiplex PCR. The data contain 50,000 to 75,000 clones, roughly nine tenths of them singletons. The V segment lost 2 bases and the J segment 0 bases; nucleotides outside the gene matches: 3. This CDR3 has 15 residues. Germline CDR1 is SGHNT and CDR2 is YYREEE (reference sequence). The TCR sequence derives from a female donor in good health, enrolled as a control in a pregnancy study. The sample consisted of peripheral blood, taken in the first trimester of pregnancy. The chain has TRBV5-4 and TRBJ2-5; 8 bases are shared with TRBD2. The chain's CDR3 is CASSFGRGYQETQYF. The CDR3 nucleotides are TGTGCCAGCAGCTTCGGGAGGGGGTACCAAGAGACCCAGTACTTC.